Detailed here is one T cell receptor beta chain. Trimming cost V 4 bases and J 0 bases; bases outside gene matches: 3. Per germline, CDR1 SGHNT and CDR2 YENEEA. The CDR3 consists of 17 residues. This sample is drawn from a study of cytomegalovirus exposure and HLA in healthy donors. The study ran its PCR with 60 Vbeta and 13 Jbeta primers. TCRdb's table, derived via immunoSEQ multiplex PCR, lists solely in-frame clones and lacks some. The repertoire holds roughly 140,000 clones, around 84% seen once, with about 2.5% in the top ten. This sequence joins TRBV11-3 and TRBJ2-3; TRBD2 matches at 14 bases. The sample was PBMCs. This TCR came from a boy younger than 10 in good health and CMV-seronegative. CDR3 sequence reads: CASSSGTSGRSTDTQYF. The CDR3, as DNA: TGTGCCAGCAGCTCCGGGACTAGCGGGAGAAGCACAGATACGCAGTATTTT.